The sequence of this TCR beta chain was determined in a study of cytomegalovirus exposure and HLA in healthy donors. 13 Jbeta primers and 60 Vbeta primers were used for the PCR. Method: immunoSEQ multiplex PCR; TCRdb's copy keeps in-frame clones and lacks some. This sample has under 200,000 clones, with roughly 60% found just once. Trimming removed 7 bases from V and 1 base from J, with 13 bases in between. The CDR3 spans 14 residues. CDR1 is MGHDK, CDR2 SYGVNS, per germline. This clone turned up a few times. Sequenced material: PBMCs. The TCR was taken from a middle-aged man in good health and CMV-seronegative. The rearrangement joins TRBV25-1 to TRBJ1-1; D not certain. The CDR3: CASIEQGRNTEAFF. Here the CDR3 DNA reads TGTGCCAGCATCGAACAAGGGAGGAACACTGAAGCTTTCTTT.